The rows below give T cell receptor beta chains drawn from one sample of a study of blood T cell repertoires in COVID-19. Sequencing was performed with immunoSEQ multiplex PCR; in TCRdb, only in-frame clones are kept and a portion is missing. The table has roughly 250,000 clones, around nine tenths seen once. Sequenced sample: PBMCs or T cells enriched from blood (not recorded which). These receptors all stem from a woman in her forties or fifties who had recovered from COVID-19. Both conserved end residues are part of each CDR3. The D gene is left open where the match is weak. For some rows the clone size is stated as once, few or many, or as a class when expanded; others skip it.

d_call	v_call	clone_size	j_call	cdr3_aa	cdr3_nt
TRBD1	TRBV7-8	NA	TRBJ1-5	CASSTGQMNQPQHF	TGTGCCAGCAGCACGGGACAGATGAATCAGCCCCAGCATTTT
NA	TRBV6-2/TRBV6-3	NA	TRBJ2-1	CASSLESGYNEQFF	TGTGCCAGCAGCCTAGAAAGCGGTTACAATGAGCAGTTCTTC
NA	TRBV6-5	NA	TRBJ1-6	CASRRGVTSPLHF	TGTGCCAGCAGACGGGGGGTGACTTCACCCCTCCACTTT
TRBD2	TRBV7-2	NA	TRBJ2-1	CASSLGLAGRYNEQFF	TGTGCCAGCAGCTTAGGACTAGCGGGGCGCTACAATGAGCAGTTCTTC
NA	TRBV7-9	NA	TRBJ1-2	CASSPGIRGGGYTF	TGTGCCAGCAGCCCAGGCATACGGGGGGGTGGCTACACCTTC
TRBD1	TRBV7-6	NA	TRBJ1-5	CASSCLIGTGEQPQHF	TGTGCCAGCAGCTGTCTGATTGGGACAGGGGAACAGCCCCAGCATTTT
NA	TRBV5-8	NA	TRBJ2-2	CASSHTRQNTGELFF	TGTGCCAGCAGCCACACCCGACAGAACACCGGGGAGCTGTTTTTT
NA	TRBV27	NA	TRBJ1-1	CASSLKRESHVAFF	TGTGCCAGCAGCCTTAAAAGGGAGTCCCATGTTGCTTTCTTT
TRBD2	TRBV9	NA	TRBJ2-3	CASSVGVSAGWDTQYF	TGTGCCAGCAGCGTAGGAGTTTCAGCGGGGTGGGATACGCAGTATTTT
NA	TRBV18	NA	TRBJ1-3	CASSQSSGPGNTIYF	TGTGCCAGCTCACAATCCTCAGGTCCTGGAAACACCATATATTTT
TRBD2	TRBV19	NA	TRBJ2-5	CASSPGLAGKETQYF	TGTGCCAGTAGTCCGGGACTAGCGGGAAAAGAGACCCAGTACTTC
TRBD1	TRBV30	NA	TRBJ2-7	CAWSVLGLDRGHEQYF	TGTGCCTGGAGTGTGTTGGGTTTGGACAGGGGTCACGAGCAGTACTTC
TRBD2	TRBV30	once	TRBJ2-1	CAWSAGLAGMDEQFF	TGTGCCTGGAGTGCCGGACTAGCGGGAATGGATGAGCAGTTCTTC
NA	TRBV12-5	NA	TRBJ2-1	CASGLVLSKNEQFF	TGTGCTAGTGGTTTGGTACTGTCGAAAAATGAGCAGTTCTTC
TRBD2	TRBV7-9	NA	TRBJ2-7	CASSPMVAGTYEQYF	TGTGCCAGCAGCCCCATGGTAGCGGGAACCTACGAGCAGTACTTC
TRBD1	TRBV15	NA	TRBJ2-7	CATSPGGSSYEQYF	TGTGCCACCAGCCCAGGGGGTAGCTCCTACGAGCAGTACTTC
NA	TRBV7-6	NA	TRBJ2-3	CASSSLSGHEEADTQYF	TGTGCCAGCAGCTCTCTCTCGGGACATGAGGAGGCAGATACGCAGTATTTT
TRBD2	TRBV30	NA	TRBJ2-1	CAWSVISGRAGNEQFF	TGTGCCTGGAGTGTGATTAGCGGGAGGGCCGGCAATGAGCAGTTCTTC
NA	TRBV7-9	NA	TRBJ2-1	CATRVTEDEQFF	TGTGCCACCAGAGTGACCGAGGATGAGCAGTTCTTC
NA	TRBV6-5	NA	TRBJ1-4	CASTRGANEKLFF	TGTGCCAGCACCCGCGGGGCTAATGAAAAACTGTTTTTT
TRBD2	TRBV30	NA	TRBJ2-1	CAWSKTSGLIDEQFF	TGTGCCTGGAGTAAAACTAGCGGCCTAATAGATGAGCAGTTCTTC
TRBD1	TRBV6-4	NA	TRBJ2-3	CASSDGQGADTQYF	TGTGCCAGCAGTGACGGGCAGGGGGCAGATACGCAGTATTTT
TRBD2	TRBV3-1/TRBV3-2	NA	TRBJ2-1	CASSQDISGTYNEQFF	TGTGCCAGCAGCCAAGATATTAGCGGGACCTACAATGAGCAGTTCTTC
TRBD2	TRBV11-2	NA	TRBJ2-3	CASSSRGGANTQYF	TGTGCCAGCAGCTCCCGGGGAGGGGCAAATACGCAGTATTTT
TRBD1	TRBV30	NA	TRBJ1-1	CAWREDRTNTEAFF	TGTGCCTGGAGGGAGGACAGGACGAACACTGAAGCTTTCTTT
NA	TRBV28	NA	TRBJ2-5	CASSPRLETQYF	TGTGCCAGCAGTCCCCGGTTGGAGACCCAGTACTTC
NA	TRBV19	NA	TRBJ2-3	CASSIVSGAEDTQYF	TGTGCCAGTAGTATAGTATCGGGAGCCGAAGATACGCAGTATTTT
TRBD1	TRBV28	NA	TRBJ1-5	CASSSWTGSLDQPQHF	TGTGCCAGCAGCTCCTGGACAGGGAGCTTGGATCAGCCCCAGCATTTT
TRBD2	TRBV5-6	NA	TRBJ2-7	CASSSQTSGRAYEQYF	TGTGCCAGCAGCTCCCAAACTAGCGGGAGGGCCTACGAGCAGTACTTC
TRBD1	TRBV30	NA	TRBJ2-1	CAWSPSPGQGADDEQFF	TGTGCCTGGAGCCCCTCCCCGGGACAGGGGGCGGATGATGAGCAGTTCTTC
TRBD2	TRBV3-1/TRBV3-2	NA	TRBJ2-1	CASSLPQLAGDYNEQFF	TGTGCCAGCAGCCTGCCCCAACTAGCGGGGGATTACAATGAGCAGTTCTTC
NA	TRBV7-2	few	TRBJ1-3	CASSLVGAGNTIYF	TGTGCCAGCAGCTTAGTAGGGGCTGGAAACACCATATATTTT
TRBD1	TRBV11-1	NA	TRBJ2-2	CASSPWDRGNTGELFF	TGTGCCAGCAGCCCGTGGGACAGGGGTAACACCGGGGAGCTGTTTTTT
NA	TRBV7-2	NA	TRBJ1-2	CASSLVVTAYGYTF	TGTGCCAGCAGCTTAGTGGTGACAGCTTACGGCTACACCTTC
TRBD2	TRBV30	NA	TRBJ2-1	CAWSEIGLAGFNEQFF	TGTGCCTGGAGTGAGATCGGGCTAGCGGGATTTAATGAGCAGTTCTTC
TRBD1	TRBV9	NA	TRBJ1-2	CASSPGGITYGYTF	TGTGCCAGCAGTCCAGGGGGCATTACCTATGGCTACACCTTC
NA	TRBV3-1/TRBV3-2	few	TRBJ2-3	CASSPGADSTDTQYF	TGTGCCAGCAGCCCAGGAGCGGATAGCACAGATACGCAGTATTTT
TRBD1	TRBV28	NA	TRBJ2-5	CASSLFTGTGVQFETQYF	TGTGCCAGCAGTTTATTTACCGGGACAGGGGTTCAGTTTGAGACCCAGTACTTC
TRBD1	TRBV5-4	NA	TRBJ2-4	CASSPGTDNIIQYF	TGTGCCAGCAGCCCCGGGACAGATAATATCATTCAGTACTTC
TRBD1	TRBV28	few	TRBJ1-5	CASSPDRVGASNQPQHF	TGTGCCAGCAGTCCGGACAGGGTAGGCGCTAGCAATCAGCCCCAGCATTTT
NA	TRBV7-9	NA	TRBJ1-3	CASSLNSLSGNTIYF	TGTGCCAGCAGCTTGAACAGCCTCTCTGGAAACACCATATATTTT
NA	TRBV28	NA	TRBJ1-5	CASSLMGRAQHF	TGTGCCAGCAGTTTAATGGGGAGGGCCCAGCATTTT
TRBD1	TRBV5-4	NA	TRBJ2-5	CASSQQGAPQETQYF	TGTGCCAGCAGCCAACAGGGGGCGCCCCAAGAGACCCAGTACTTC
TRBD1	TRBV7-9	few	TRBJ1-1	CASSSRDRNTEAFF	TGTGCCAGCAGCTCGCGGGACAGAAACACTGAAGCTTTCTTT
NA	TRBV3-1/TRBV3-2	NA	TRBJ2-7	CASSQDIPTGSRRVARQYF	TGTGCCAGCAGCCAAGATATCCCCACGGGGTCGAGGAGAGTCGCGCGACAGTACTTC